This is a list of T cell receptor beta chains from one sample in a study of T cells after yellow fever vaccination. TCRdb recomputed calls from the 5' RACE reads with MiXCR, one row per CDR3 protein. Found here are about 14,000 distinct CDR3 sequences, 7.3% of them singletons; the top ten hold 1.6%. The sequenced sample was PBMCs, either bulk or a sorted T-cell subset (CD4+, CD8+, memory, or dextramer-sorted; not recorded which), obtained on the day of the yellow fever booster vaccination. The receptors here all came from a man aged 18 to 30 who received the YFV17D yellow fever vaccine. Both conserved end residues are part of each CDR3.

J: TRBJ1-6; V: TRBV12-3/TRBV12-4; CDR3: CATTLGGSMNSPLHF
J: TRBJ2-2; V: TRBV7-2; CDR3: CASSLRQMNTGELFF
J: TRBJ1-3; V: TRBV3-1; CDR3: CASSLGPHSGNTIYF
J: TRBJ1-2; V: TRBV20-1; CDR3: CSARAGFSHYGYTF
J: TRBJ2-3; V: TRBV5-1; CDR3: CASSLVASGTDTQYF
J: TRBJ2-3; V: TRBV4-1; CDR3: CASSQLGLAGAISNTQYF
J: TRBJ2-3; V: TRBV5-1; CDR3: CASSLDSGGNADTQYF
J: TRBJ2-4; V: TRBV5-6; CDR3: CASSSGPFQYF
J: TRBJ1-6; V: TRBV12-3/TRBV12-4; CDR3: CASSSSSYNSPLHF
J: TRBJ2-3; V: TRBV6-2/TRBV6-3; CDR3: CASSLRGVPLSTDTQYF
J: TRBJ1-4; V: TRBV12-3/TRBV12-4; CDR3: CASSPTGTGNEKLFF
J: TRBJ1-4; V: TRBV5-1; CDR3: CASSLVGTGFNEKLFF
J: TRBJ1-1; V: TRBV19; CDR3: CATIWTGRFTEAFF
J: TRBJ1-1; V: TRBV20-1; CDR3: CSARPGARATEAFF
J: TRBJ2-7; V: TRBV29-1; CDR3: CSVYLSGDEQYF
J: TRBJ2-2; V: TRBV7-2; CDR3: CASSSTRQAGELFF
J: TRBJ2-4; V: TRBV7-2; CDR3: CASSSPVLAKNIQYF
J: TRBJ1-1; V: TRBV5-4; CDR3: CASRPDSPNTEAFF
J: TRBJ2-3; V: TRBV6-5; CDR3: CASSSLRGDTQYF
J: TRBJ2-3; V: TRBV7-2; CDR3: CASSLGTSGGFTQYF
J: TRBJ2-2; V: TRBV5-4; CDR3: CASSFGLNTGELFF
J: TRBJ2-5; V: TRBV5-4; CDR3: CASSLPGGQETQYF
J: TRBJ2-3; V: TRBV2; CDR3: CASSGGPSGSTDTQYF
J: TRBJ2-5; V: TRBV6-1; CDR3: CASSASGTGHQETQYF
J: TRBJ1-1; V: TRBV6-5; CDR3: CASRRSRQGAAEAFF
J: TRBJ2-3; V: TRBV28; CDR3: CASSTAAGGSTDTQYF
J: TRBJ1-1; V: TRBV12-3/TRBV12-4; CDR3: CASSSLAEAFF
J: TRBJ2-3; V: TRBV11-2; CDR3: CASSNRDRGNTQYF
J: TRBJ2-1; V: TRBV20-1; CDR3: CSARSGGGYNEQFF
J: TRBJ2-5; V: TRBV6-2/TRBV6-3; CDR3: CASSTLGTFGETQYF
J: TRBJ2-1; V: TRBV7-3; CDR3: CASSPSSYNEQFF
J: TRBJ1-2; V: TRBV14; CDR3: CASSAGLGFDYTF
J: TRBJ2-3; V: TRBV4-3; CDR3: CASSFSTSGGAGDTQYF
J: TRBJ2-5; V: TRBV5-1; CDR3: CASSYVGTGQETQYF
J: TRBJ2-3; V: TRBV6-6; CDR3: CASSYPREGSSTDTQYF
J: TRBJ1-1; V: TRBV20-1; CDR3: CSARSGGFAEAFF
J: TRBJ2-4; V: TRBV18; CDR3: CASSPTGGPLAKNIQYF
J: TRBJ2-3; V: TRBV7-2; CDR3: CASSVQGGGTDTQYF
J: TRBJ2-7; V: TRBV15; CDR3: CATSTRGGVYEQYF
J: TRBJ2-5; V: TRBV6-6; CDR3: CASSPQETQYF
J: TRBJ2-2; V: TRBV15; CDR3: CATSRGTGATGELFF
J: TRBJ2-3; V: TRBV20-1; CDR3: CSASNWRQGVTDTQYF
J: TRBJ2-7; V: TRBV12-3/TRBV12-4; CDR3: CASSFPGPGREQYF
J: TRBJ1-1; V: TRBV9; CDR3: CASSVSGPSTEAFF
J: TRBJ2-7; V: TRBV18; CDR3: CASSAALEQYF
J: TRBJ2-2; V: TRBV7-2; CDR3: CASSPWGGQNTGELFF
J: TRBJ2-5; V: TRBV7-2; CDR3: CASSPRVAETQYF
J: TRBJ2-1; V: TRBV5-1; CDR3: CASAYPSSYNEQFF
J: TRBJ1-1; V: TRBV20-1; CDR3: CSTPGGAYTEAFF
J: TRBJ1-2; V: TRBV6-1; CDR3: CASSEGARFYGYTF
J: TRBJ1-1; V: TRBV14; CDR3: CASSQATKGSTEAFF
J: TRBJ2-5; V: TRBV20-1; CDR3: CSARDPSGGGETQYF
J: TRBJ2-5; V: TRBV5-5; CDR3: CASSLWAVVTQNF
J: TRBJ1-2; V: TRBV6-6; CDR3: CASSEPGGYYGYTF
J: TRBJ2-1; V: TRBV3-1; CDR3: CASSQVLWGPDEQFF
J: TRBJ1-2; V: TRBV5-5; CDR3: CASSLSNRGGDYSIYGYTF
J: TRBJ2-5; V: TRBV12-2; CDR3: CASRLQGETQYF
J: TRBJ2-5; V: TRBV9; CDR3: CASSVAEAETQYF
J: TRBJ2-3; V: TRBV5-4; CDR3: CASSAGLVTDTQYF